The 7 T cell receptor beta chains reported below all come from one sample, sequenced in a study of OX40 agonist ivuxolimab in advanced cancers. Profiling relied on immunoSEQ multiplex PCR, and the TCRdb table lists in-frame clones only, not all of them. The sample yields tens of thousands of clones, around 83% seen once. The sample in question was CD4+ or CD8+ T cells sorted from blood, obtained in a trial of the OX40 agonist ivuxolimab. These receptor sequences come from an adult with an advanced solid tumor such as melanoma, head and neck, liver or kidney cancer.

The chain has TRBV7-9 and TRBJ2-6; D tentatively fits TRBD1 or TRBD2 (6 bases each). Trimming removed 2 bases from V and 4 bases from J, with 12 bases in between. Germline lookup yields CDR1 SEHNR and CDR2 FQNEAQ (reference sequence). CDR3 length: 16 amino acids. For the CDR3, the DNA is TGTGCCAGCAGCTTAATAAGGGGGGACGGGGCCAACGTCCTGACTTTC. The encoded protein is CASSLIRGDGANVLTF.

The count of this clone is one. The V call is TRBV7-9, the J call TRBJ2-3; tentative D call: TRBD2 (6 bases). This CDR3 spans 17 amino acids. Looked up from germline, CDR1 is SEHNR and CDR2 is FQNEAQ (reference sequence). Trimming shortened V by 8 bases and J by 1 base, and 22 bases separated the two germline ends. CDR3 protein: CASRSNPLGEGTDTQYF. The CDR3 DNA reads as TGTGCCAGCCGATCCAATCCCTTGGGGGAGGGCACAGATACGCAGTATTTT. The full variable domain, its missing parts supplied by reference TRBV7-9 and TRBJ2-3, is DTGVSQNPRHKITKRGQNVTFRCDPISEHNRLYWYRQTLGQGPEFLTYFQNEAQLEKSRLLSDRFSAERPKGSFSTLEIQRTEQGDSAMYLCASRSNPLGEGTDTQYFGPGTRLTVL.

The CDR3 region has the DNA TGTGCCAGTAGTATTATATCGGGGTCAGAGACCCAGTACTTC. Its translation: CASSIISGSETQYF. The chain is built from TRBV19 and TRBJ2-5, with D possibly TRBD2 on 5 matching bases. The CDR3 has 14 residues. V was pared by 3 bases and J by 4 bases, with 12 bases between. Germline CDR1 is LNHDA and CDR2 is SQIVND (reference sequence).

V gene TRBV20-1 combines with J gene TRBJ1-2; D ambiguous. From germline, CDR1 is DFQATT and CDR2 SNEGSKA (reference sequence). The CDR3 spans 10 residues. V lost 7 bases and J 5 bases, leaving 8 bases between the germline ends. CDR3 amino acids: CSVLGYGYTF. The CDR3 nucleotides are TGCAGTGTCCTAGGGTATGGCTACACCTTC.

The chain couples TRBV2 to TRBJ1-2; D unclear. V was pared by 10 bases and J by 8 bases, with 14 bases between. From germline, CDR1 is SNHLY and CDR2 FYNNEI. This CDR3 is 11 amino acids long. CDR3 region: CANTLVTGYTF. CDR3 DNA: TGTGCCAACACCCTAGTGACGGGCTACACCTTC.

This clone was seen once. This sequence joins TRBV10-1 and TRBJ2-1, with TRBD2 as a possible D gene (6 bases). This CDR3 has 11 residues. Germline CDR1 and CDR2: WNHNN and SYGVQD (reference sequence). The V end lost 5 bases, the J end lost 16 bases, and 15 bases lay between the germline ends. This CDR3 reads CASSPRLDTFF. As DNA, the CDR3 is TGCGCCAGCAGTCCTAGACTAGATACCTTCTTC.

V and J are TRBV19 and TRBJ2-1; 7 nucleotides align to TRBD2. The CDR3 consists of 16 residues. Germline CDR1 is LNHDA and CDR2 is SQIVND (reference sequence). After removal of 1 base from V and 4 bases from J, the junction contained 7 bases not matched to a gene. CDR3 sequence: CASSIGRASGYNEQFF. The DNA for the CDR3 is TGTGCCAGTAGTATAGGGAGGGCTAGCGGTTACAATGAGCAGTTCTTC. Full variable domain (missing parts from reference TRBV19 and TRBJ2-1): DGGITQSPKYLFRKEGQNVTLSCEQNLNHDAMYWYRQDPGQGLRLIYYSQIVNDFQKGDIAEGYSVSREKKESFPLTVTSAQKNPTAFYLCASSIGRASGYNEQFFGPGTRLTVL.